Listed here is a single T cell receptor beta chain. Its matching antigen is unknown. The data stem from a study of graft-versus-host responses after intestinal transplantation. Study in general: Grafts that recipients had were multivisceral, liver-intestinal, or isolated intestinal transplants. General observations from the study: Detected in recipient marrow were GvH clones, some of which were first observed in ileum or blood.

The table came from immunoSEQ multiplex PCR; TCRdb's copy has only in-frame clones and leaves some out. The sample shows roughly 93,000 clones, around 90% of them seen only once. Germline CDR1 is SGHVS and CDR2 is FQNEAQ. This CDR3 is built from 13 residues. Deletions cut 6 bases from V and 0 bases from J, with 8 bases between. Source: unstimulated CD8+ T cells sorted from spleen or lymph node cells, taken before transplant. This TCR was sampled from a human donor who was the organ donor for an intestinal transplant. The chain links TRBV7-8 to TRBJ1-1; D unresolved. The CDR3, as DNA: TGTGCCAGCAGGCAGGTAATGAACACTGAAGCTTTCTTT. This translates into CASRQVMNTEAFF.